This T cell receptor (beta chain) was captured by sequencing in a study of T-cell reconstitution after alpha-beta-depleted transplantation in children. Points from the study as a whole: Counts and diversity of T cells one year after transplant came mostly from newly produced T cells. Expanded graft clones, several hundred of them, were reportedly the source of alpha-beta T cells about two months after transplant. Surviving thymic progenitors and recipient T cells were the source of high TCRbeta diversity at day 60 in some patients.

As it was prepared, the TCRbeta library received unique molecular identifiers. MiXCR, run by TCRdb on the PCR reads, gives a single entry per CDR3 protein. The sample lists hundreds of thousands of distinct CDR3 sequences, approximately 13% occurring once. The V gene end was trimmed by 1 base and the J gene end by 6 bases; junction bases not matched to a gene: 5. CDR3 size: 15 residues. Germline V gene sequence: CDR1 SGHTA, CDR2 FQGNSA. Points on this clonotype: The target antigen is unknown.

This sequence was found in a male patient younger than 18 who had a stem cell transplant for acute myeloid leukemia, so the T cells may come from the graft donor. The J gene is TRBJ2-7, the V gene TRBV7-2; 11 bases line up with TRBD2. The sequences come from PBMCs, mostly from graft donor cells, collected 360 days after TCRalphabeta/CD19-depleted stem cell transplant. DNA of the CDR3: TGTGCCAGCAGCTTAGTTTCCCTAGCGGGAGGCGAGCAGTACTTC. It is translated as CASSLVSLAGGEQYF.